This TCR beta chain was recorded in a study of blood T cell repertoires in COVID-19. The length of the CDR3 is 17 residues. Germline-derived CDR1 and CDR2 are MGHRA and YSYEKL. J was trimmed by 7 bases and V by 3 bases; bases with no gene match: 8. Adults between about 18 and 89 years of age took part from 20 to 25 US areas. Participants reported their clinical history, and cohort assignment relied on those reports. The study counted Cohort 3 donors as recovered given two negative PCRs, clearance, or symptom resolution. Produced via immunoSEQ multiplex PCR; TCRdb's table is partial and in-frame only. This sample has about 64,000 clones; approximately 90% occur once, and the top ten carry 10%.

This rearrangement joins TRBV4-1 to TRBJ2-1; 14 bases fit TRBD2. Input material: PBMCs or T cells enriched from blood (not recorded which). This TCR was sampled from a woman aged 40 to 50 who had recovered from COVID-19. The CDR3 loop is CASSHARLAGGPNEQFF. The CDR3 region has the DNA TGCGCCAGCAGCCACGCCCGACTAGCGGGGGGGCCTAATGAGCAGTTCTTC.